This T cell receptor beta chain was documented in a study of T cells after yellow fever vaccination. This clonotype was seen a handful of times. V was trimmed by 5 bases and J by 4 bases, leaving 15 bases between them. The germline V gene encodes CDR1 MNHEY and CDR2 SVGEGT. The CDR3 runs to 14 residues. MiXCR was run by TCRdb on the 5' RACE reads, yielding one entry per CDR3 protein. The sample has hundreds of thousands of distinct CDR3 sequences; 15% to 20% are singletons. The receptor comes from a man between 18 and 29 years old who received the YFV17D yellow fever vaccine. The chain links TRBV6-2 or TRBV6-3 to TRBJ2-7; D is perhaps TRBD1 (6 bases). The sequenced sample was PBMCs, obtained before the yellow fever booster vaccination. The CDR3 nucleotides read TGTGCCAGCAGTCCTCAAGGACAGCGTTACGAGCAGTACGTC. Protein product: CASSPQGQRYEQYV.